Listed here is a single T cell receptor (beta chain). Its antigen is not identified. The table came from immunoSEQ multiplex PCR; TCRdb's copy has only in-frame clones and leaves some out. The sample shows about 93,000 clones, over 85% of them seen only once. This sample is part of a study of graft-versus-host responses after intestinal transplantation. Study-wide context: Multivisceral, liver-intestinal, or isolated intestinal transplants were given to recipients.

Study-wide findings and caveats: The marrow of recipients harbored GvH clones, and ileum or blood showed some of them first.

There are 14 residues in the CDR3. Germline CDR1 reads SEHNR; CDR2 reads FQNEAQ (reference sequence). Between the trimmed V and J ends, which lost 2 bases and 2 bases, there was a span of 9 bases. The sequenced sample was unstimulated CD8+ T cells sorted from spleen or lymph node cells, obtained before intestinal transplant. This TCR derives from a human donor who received an intestinal transplant. The V call is TRBV7-9, the J call TRBJ2-5; D gene unclear. The CDR3 is CASSLPGSQETQYF. The CDR3 nucleotides are TGTGCCAGCAGCTTACCCGGGTCGCAAGAGACCCAGTACTTC.